These 18 T cell receptor beta chains were sequenced from one sample in a study of blood T cell repertoires in COVID-19. Profiling relied on immunoSEQ multiplex PCR, and the TCRdb table lists in-frame clones only, not all of them. The sample yields about 200,000 clones, 80% to 90% seen once. Sequenced: peripheral blood. These receptors all come from a woman of 80 years or more with acute or convalescent COVID-19.

V is TRBV19 and J is TRBJ2-7; weak D call: TRBD1 (5 bases). Trimming removed 5 bases at V and 9 bases at J, with 17 bases between. The germline V gene encodes CDR1 LNHDA and CDR2 SQIVND (reference sequence). The CDR3 covers 13 residues. The CDR3 loop reads CASSLRRVDTQYF. In DNA, the CDR3 is TGTGCCAGTAGTTTAAGAAGAGTGGACACGCAGTACTTC.

This sequence joins TRBV28 and TRBJ2-1, with D possibly TRBD2 on 5 matching bases. Germline V lookup: CDR1 MDHEN, CDR2 SYDVKM. V lost 2 bases and J 10 bases, leaving 15 bases between the germline ends. The CDR3 is 14 residues long. The CDR3 loop reads CASSLVDSSREQFF. DNA of the CDR3: TGTGCCAGCAGTTTAGTTGACTCTAGCCGCGAGCAGTTCTTC.

The chain is built from TRBV9 and TRBJ2-1; D is undetermined. The germline V and J ends were trimmed by 4 bases and 0 bases, with 14 bases remaining between them. This CDR3 spans 16 amino acids. Germline CDR1 and CDR2: SGDLS and YYNGEE. The CDR3 region has the DNA TGTGCCAGCAGCATTAGAGGATTCAGCTCCTACAATGAGCAGTTCTTC. Translated, it gives CASSIRGFSSYNEQFF.

Only a few counts were recorded for this clone. V is TRBV6-5 and J is TRBJ2-3; weak D call: TRBD2 (5 bases). The V and J ends lost 0 bases and 2 bases respectively, with 12 bases between them. CDR1 MNHEY and CDR2 SVGAGI come from the germline V gene. This CDR3 contains 16 residues. The CDR3 protein is CASSYSGIALTDTQYF. In DNA, the CDR3 is TGTGCCAGCAGTTACTCGGGGATAGCGCTCACAGATACGCAGTATTTT.

V is TRBV30 and J is TRBJ2-5; D gene uncertain. Germline CDR1 GTSNPN, CDR2 SVGIG (reference sequence). The germline V and J ends were trimmed by 3 bases and 4 bases, with 12 bases remaining between them. The CDR3 covers 13 residues. CDR3: CAWRSPPGETQYF. CDR3 sequence (DNA): TGTGCCTGGAGGTCCCCGCCAGGAGAGACCCAGTACTTC.

V usage is TRBV28 and J usage is TRBJ1-1; 8 bases align to TRBD1. V was pared by 3 bases and J by 3 bases, with 0 bases of the junction left unmatched. In germline, CDR1 is MDHEN, CDR2 SYDVKM. The length of the CDR3 is 13 residues. CDR3 in amino acids: CASSLTGDTEAFF. The CDR3 region has the DNA TGTGCCAGCAGTTTGACAGGGGACACTGAAGCTTTCTTT. Based on the CDR3 plus reference TRBV28 and TRBJ1-1, the full variable domain is DVKVTQSSRYLVKRTGEKVFLECVQDMDHENMFWYRQDPGLGLRLIYFSYDVKMKEKGDIPEGYSVSREKKERFSLILESASTNQTSMYLCASSLTGDTEAFFGQGTRLTVV.

The gene calls are TRBV6-5 and TRBJ1-1, with 8 positions matching TRBD1. The CDR3 sequence is 14 residues long. Germline CDR1 MNHEY, CDR2 SVGAGI. V gave up 6 bases and J gave up 7 bases; unmatched junction bases: 10. CDR3 residues: CASSTGTGANEAFF. The CDR3 nucleotides read TGTGCCAGCAGCACCGGGACAGGCGCTAATGAAGCTTTCTTT.

This clone was recorded once. The V call is TRBV18, the J call TRBJ2-7; D gene ambiguous. Between the trimmed V and J ends, which lost 8 bases and 0 bases, there was a span of 11 bases. Germline CDR1 KGHSH, CDR2 LQKENI. CDR3 size: 13 residues. The CDR3: CASKLTSSYEQYF. CDR3 in DNA: TGTGCCAGCAAGCTAACGAGCTCCTACGAGCAGTACTTC.

CDR3 nucleotides: TGTGCCAGCTCACCAGGACTAAGAAACACCATATATTTT. The encoded protein is CASSPGLRNTIYF. The chain employs TRBV18 and TRBJ1-3; D not certain. There are 13 residues in the CDR3. Germline V gene lookup returns CDR1 KGHSH and CDR2 LQKENI. V was pared by 2 bases and J by 5 bases, with 7 bases between. The variable domain in full, completed from reference TRBV18 and TRBJ1-3, reads NAGVMQNPRHLVRRRGQEARLRCSPMKGHSHVYWYRQLPEEGLKFMVYLQKENIIDESGMPKERFSAEFPKEGPSILRIQQVVRGDSAAYFCASSPGLRNTIYFGEGSWLTVV.

The chain has TRBV4-3 and TRBJ2-1; 12 bases fit TRBD1. The V segment lost 3 bases and the J segment 8 bases; nucleotides outside the gene matches: 11. CDR1 and CDR2 from the germline V gene are LGHNA and YSLEER. The CDR3 runs 17 residues. CDR3 protein: CASSHEIFGTGGYEQFF. CDR3 DNA: TGCGCCAGCAGCCACGAAATCTTCGGGACAGGGGGCTATGAGCAGTTCTTC.

The CDR3: CASSLVTSGRAEQFF. CDR3 sequence (DNA): TGCGCCAGCAGCTTGGTGACTAGCGGACGTGCTGAGCAGTTCTTC. The rearrangement links TRBV5-1 to TRBJ2-1, with 9 bases fitting TRBD2. There are 15 residues in the CDR3. Per germline, CDR1 SGHRS and CDR2 YFSETQ. Trimming at V came to 0 bases and at J to 9 bases, leaving 7 bases not matched to a gene.

V is TRBV7-9 and J is TRBJ2-1; TRBD2 matches at 9 bases. The trim removed 5 bases at V and 7 bases at J, leaving 9 bases unmatched. Germline loops: CDR1 SEHNR, CDR2 FQNEAQ (reference sequence). The CDR3 extends over 15 amino acids. The CDR3 here is CASSTPAGGPNEQFF. CDR3 DNA sequence: TGTGCCAGCAGCACCCCTGCGGGAGGGCCGAATGAGCAGTTCTTC. Supplemented by reference TRBV7-9 and TRBJ2-1, the full variable domain reads DTGVSQNPRHKITKRGQNVTFRCDPISEHNRLYWYRQTLGQGPEFLTYFQNEAQLEKSRLLSDRFSAERPKGSFSTLEIQRTEQGDSAMYLCASSTPAGGPNEQFFGPGTRLTVL.

This clone was picked up one time. V usage is TRBV4-3 and J usage is TRBJ2-7; D is possibly TRBD2 (6 bases). The CDR3 has 17 residues. CDR1 and CDR2 (germline): LGHNA, YSLEER. V was cut by 1 base and J by 2 bases, with 18 bases left in between. This chain's CDR3 is CASSQGLAFRGTYEQYF. The CDR3 coding sequence is TGCGCCAGCAGCCAAGGGTTAGCTTTCCGGGGGACCTACGAGCAGTACTTC.

V and J are TRBV6-1 and TRBJ2-3; D is ambiguous. Trimming stripped 5 bases from V and 0 bases from J, with 12 bases between. The CDR3 sequence is 15 residues long. Per the germline V gene, CDR1 is MNHNS and CDR2 is SASEGT. Here the CDR3 DNA reads TGTGCCAGCAGTTCCCCAACGCGGAGCACAGATACGCAGTATTTT. Protein: CASSSPTRSTDTQYF.

J is TRBJ2-7 and V is TRBV7-8, with D hard to call. Germline lookup yields CDR1 SGHVS and CDR2 FQNEAQ. This CDR3 has 13 amino acids. V lost 0 bases and J 4 bases, leaving 7 bases between the germline ends. The CDR3 DNA reads as TGTGCCAGCAGCTTAGCGCGTCCGTACGAGCAGTACTTC. It specifies CASSLARPYEQYF.

The V gene is TRBV30, the J gene TRBJ1-3; no definite D call. Germline V gene data show CDR1 as GTSNPN and CDR2 as SVGIG (reference sequence). V dropped 0 bases and J dropped 2 bases, with 14 bases sitting between them. The CDR3 extends over 16 amino acids. CDR3 sequence: CAWSVLSGEPGNTIYF. The CDR3 DNA reads as TGTGCCTGGAGTGTCCTATCCGGGGAGCCTGGAAACACCATATATTTT.

This sequence joins TRBV28 and TRBJ1-5; a possible D gene is TRBD1 (6 bases). V was pared by 4 bases and J by 4 bases, with 14 bases between. From germline, CDR1 is MDHEN and CDR2 SYDVKM. The CDR3 consists of 15 residues. CDR3 in amino acids: CASSYGGALNQPQHF. The CDR3, as DNA: TGTGCCAGCAGTTATGGGGGGGCCCTTAATCAGCCCCAGCATTTT. The full variable domain, in which reference TRBV28 and TRBJ1-5 provide the parts outside the CDR3, is DVKVTQSSRYLVKRTGEKVFLECVQDMDHENMFWYRQDPGLGLRLIYFSYDVKMKEKGDIPEGYSVSREKKERFSLILESASTNQTSMYLCASSYGGALNQPQHFGDGTRLSIL.

V gene TRBV18 combines with J gene TRBJ2-5, with TRBD1 matching 10 bases. CDR3 length: 15 residues. Per germline, CDR1 KGHSH and CDR2 LQKENI. J was trimmed by 5 bases and V by 3 bases; bases with no gene match: 6. The chain's CDR3 is CASSPMTGGLETQYF. The CDR3 DNA reads TGTGCCAGCTCACCTATGACAGGGGGCTTGGAGACCCAGTACTTC.